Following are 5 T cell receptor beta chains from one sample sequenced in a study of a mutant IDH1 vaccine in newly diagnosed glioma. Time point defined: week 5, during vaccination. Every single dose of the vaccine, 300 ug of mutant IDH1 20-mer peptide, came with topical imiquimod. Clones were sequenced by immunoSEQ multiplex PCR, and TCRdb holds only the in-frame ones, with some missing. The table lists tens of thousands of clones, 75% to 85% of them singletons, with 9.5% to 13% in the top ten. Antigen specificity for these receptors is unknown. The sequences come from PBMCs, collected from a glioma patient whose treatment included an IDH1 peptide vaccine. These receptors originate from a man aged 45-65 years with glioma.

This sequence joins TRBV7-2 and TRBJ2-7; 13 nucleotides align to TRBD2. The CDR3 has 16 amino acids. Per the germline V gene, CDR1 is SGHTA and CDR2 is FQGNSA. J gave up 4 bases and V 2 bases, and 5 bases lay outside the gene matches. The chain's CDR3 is CASSLIGTSGAYEQYF. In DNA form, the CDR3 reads TGTGCCAGCAGCTTAATAGGGACTAGCGGGGCTTACGAGCAGTACTTC. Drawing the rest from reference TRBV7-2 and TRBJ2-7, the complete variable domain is GAGVSQSPSNKVTEKGKDVELRCDPISGHTALYWYRQSLGQGLEFLIYFQGNSAPDKSGLPSDRFSAERTGGSVSTLTIQRTQQEDSAVYLCASSLIGTSGAYEQYFGPGTRLTVT.

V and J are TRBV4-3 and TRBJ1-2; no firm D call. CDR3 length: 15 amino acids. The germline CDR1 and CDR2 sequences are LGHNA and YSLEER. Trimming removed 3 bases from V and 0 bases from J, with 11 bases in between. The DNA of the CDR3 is TGCGCCAGCAGCCACCCTGGTTCTCCTAACTATGGCTACACCTTC. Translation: CASSHPGSPNYGYTF.

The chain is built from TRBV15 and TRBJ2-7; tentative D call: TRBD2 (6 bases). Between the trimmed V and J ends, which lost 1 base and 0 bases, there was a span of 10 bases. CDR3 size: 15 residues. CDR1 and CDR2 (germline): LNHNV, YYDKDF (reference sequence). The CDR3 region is CATSRGLAFSYEQYF. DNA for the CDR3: TGTGCCACCAGCAGAGGGCTAGCGTTCTCCTACGAGCAGTACTTC.

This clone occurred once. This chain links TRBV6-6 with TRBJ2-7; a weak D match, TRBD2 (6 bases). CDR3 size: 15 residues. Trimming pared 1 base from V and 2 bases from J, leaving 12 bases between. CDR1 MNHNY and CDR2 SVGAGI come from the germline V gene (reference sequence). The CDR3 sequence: CASSYFREKTYEQYF. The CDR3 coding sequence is TGTGCCAGCAGTTACTTTCGGGAGAAGACCTACGAGCAGTACTTC.

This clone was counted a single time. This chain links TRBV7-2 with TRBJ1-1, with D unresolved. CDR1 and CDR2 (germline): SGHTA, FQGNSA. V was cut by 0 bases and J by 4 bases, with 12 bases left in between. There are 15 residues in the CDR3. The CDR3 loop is CASSLAGQLGTEAFF. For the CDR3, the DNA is TGTGCCAGCAGCTTAGCAGGGCAACTTGGCACTGAAGCTTTCTTT.